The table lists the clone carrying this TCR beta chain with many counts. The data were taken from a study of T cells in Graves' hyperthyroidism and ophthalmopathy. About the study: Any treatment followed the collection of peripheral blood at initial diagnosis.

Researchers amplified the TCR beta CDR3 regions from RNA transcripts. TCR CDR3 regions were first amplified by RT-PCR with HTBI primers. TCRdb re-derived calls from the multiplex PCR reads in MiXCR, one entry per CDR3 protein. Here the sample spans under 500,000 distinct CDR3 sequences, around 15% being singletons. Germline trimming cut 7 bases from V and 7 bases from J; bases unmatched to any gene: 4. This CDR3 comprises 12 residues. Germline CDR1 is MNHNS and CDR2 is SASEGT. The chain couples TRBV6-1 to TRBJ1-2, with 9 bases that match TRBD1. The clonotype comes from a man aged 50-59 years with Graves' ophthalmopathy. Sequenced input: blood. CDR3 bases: TGTGCCAGCACTCCGGGACAGGGTGGCTACACCTTC. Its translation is CASTPGQGGYTF.